This TCR beta chain was captured by sequencing in a study of technical replicates of blood from several donors. The table came from immunoSEQ multiplex PCR; TCRdb's copy has only in-frame clones and leaves some out. The table has just over 70,000 clones, about 94% seen once; the top ten hold 0.39%. This clonotype was sampled from a human donor in good health. Material for sequencing was T cells isolated from PBMCs.

The CDR3 bases are TGTGCCACCAGCGGGGAGACAGGGGCGGTCACAGATACGCAGTATTTT. Its translation is CATSGETGAVTDTQYF. The gene calls are TRBV15 and TRBJ2-3, with 8 bases fitting TRBD1. Trimming took 5 bases from V and 2 from J; bases not matched to a gene: 9. The CDR3 covers 16 residues. The V gene's germline CDR1 is LNHNV and CDR2 YYDKDF (reference sequence).